This passage covers 20 T cell receptor beta chains from one sample sequenced in a study of T cell repertoires in cytomegalovirus infection. These receptors have no known antigen. TCRdb passed the reads through MiXCR, listing each CDR3 protein once. The profile shows 550,000 to 850,000 distinct CDR3 sequences, around 30% of them singletons. The sequencing here drew on cultured PBMCs, taken from culture after CMV antigen stimulation. The receptors here all came from a human donor in good health (CMV status not recorded). Some clones in this sample may be carry-over from other donors' samples.

This clonotype has ten or more counts. The chain recombines TRBV7-2 with TRBJ2-7, with a possible D match to TRBD2 (6 bases). Germline V gives CDR1 SGHTA, CDR2 FQGNSA. V was clipped by 4 bases and J by 7 bases, with 14 bases between them. The CDR3 sequence is 13 residues long. The CDR3 spells CASSWDSPSEQYF. The CDR3 bases are TGTGCCAGCAGCTGGGACTCCCCCTCGGAGCAGTACTTC.

V is TRBV27 and J is TRBJ2-1; a weak D match, TRBD2 (6 bases). V shed 4 bases and J shed 4 bases, with 20 bases lying between them. The germline gives CDR1 MNHEY, CDR2 SMNVEV (reference sequence). This CDR3 is 17 amino acids long. The CDR3 is CASSYLGGSEAYNEQFF. The CDR3 nucleotides read TGTGCCAGCAGTTACCTCGGGGGTAGCGAGGCTTACAATGAGCAGTTCTTC.

CDR3 region: CASGLVPTGHNEQFF. DNA for the CDR3: TGTGCTAGTGGTTTGGTACCAACGGGTCACAATGAGCAGTTCTTC. This rearrangement joins TRBV12-5 to TRBJ2-1, with D hard to call. The germline gives CDR1 LGHNT, CDR2 FRNRAP. This CDR3 has 15 amino acids. Trimming removed 0 bases at V and 5 bases at J, with 11 bases between. The entire variable domain, with the rest obtained from reference TRBV12-5 and TRBJ2-1, is as follows: DARVTQTPRHKVTEMGQEVTMRCQPILGHNTVFWYRQTMMQGLELLAYFRNRAPLDDSGMPKDRFSAEMPDATLATLKIQPSEPRDSAVYFCASGLVPTGHNEQFFGPGTRLTVL.

This clonotype was detected only a few times. As DNA, the CDR3 is TGTGCCAGCACCCTCGGGACTAGCGGGAGCGAGCAGTACTTC. Translated, it gives CASTLGTSGSEQYF. V usage is TRBV6-1 and J usage is TRBJ2-7; TRBD2 matches at 14 bases. V was clipped by 7 bases and J by 6 bases; unmatched bases: 5. CDR3 length: 14 amino acids. Germline assignment: CDR1 MNHNS and CDR2 SASEGT.

This clonotype has more than one count but fewer than ten. The chain carries TRBV7-9 and TRBJ1-2, with 9 positions matching TRBD1. The CDR3 extends over 14 amino acids. Per germline, CDR1 SEHNR and CDR2 FQNEAQ (reference sequence). V shed 5 bases and J 6 bases; nucleotides not matched to a gene: 7. CDR3 in amino acids: CASSQTGGAHGYTF. The CDR3 nucleotides are TGTGCCAGCAGCCAAACAGGGGGCGCCCATGGCTACACCTTC.

The CDR3 nucleotides are TGTGCCAGCAGCTTAGCGCAGGGGGTCACTGAAGCTTTCTTT. Translating gives CASSLAQGVTEAFF. The rearrangement joins TRBV7-2 to TRBJ1-1, with 7 bases that match TRBD1. The V gene's germline CDR1 is SGHTA and CDR2 FQGNSA. The CDR3 extends over 14 amino acids. V lost 0 bases and J lost 4; bases outside the gene matches: 2.

This clonotype has ten or more counts. The chain couples TRBV7-2 to TRBJ2-7; 9 bases are a match to TRBD2. The V segment lost 5 bases and the J segment 2 bases; nucleotides outside the gene matches: 7. CDR1 is SGHTA and CDR2 is FQGNSA in the germline V gene. The CDR3 contains 15 residues. CDR3 amino acids: CASSRTSGPTYEQYF. CDR3 in DNA: TGTGCCAGCAGCCGTACTAGCGGGCCCACCTACGAGCAGTACTTC. The full variable domain, rest sourced from reference TRBV7-2 and TRBJ2-7, is GAGVSQSPSNKVTEKGKDVELRCDPISGHTALYWYRQSLGQGLEFLIYFQGNSAPDKSGLPSDRFSAERTGGSVSTLTIQRTQQEDSAVYLCASSRTSGPTYEQYFGPGTRLTVT.

Turning to this clonotype: A read error may explain this, as a much larger clone is one base away. This rearrangement joins TRBV7-2 to TRBJ2-3; 8 bases are shared with TRBD2. Trimming removed 3 bases from V and 4 bases from J; junction bases left unmatched: 9. Germline CDR1 SGHTA, CDR2 FQGNSA. This CDR3 has 16 residues. CDR3 loop: CASSLNGGLVSDTQYF. DNA for the CDR3: TGTGCCAGCAGCTTGAACGGGGGACTAGTGTCAGATACGCAGTATTTT.

The rearrangement joins TRBV7-9 to TRBJ2-3; 10 bases are shared with TRBD2. Trimming cost V 2 bases and J 3 bases; bases outside gene matches: 5. Germline V CDR1 and CDR2: SEHNR, FQNEAQ (reference sequence). The length of the CDR3 is 16 residues. CDR3 sequence: CASSLPQREGTDTQYF. The DNA of the CDR3 is TGTGCCAGCAGCTTACCCCAGCGGGAGGGAACAGATACGCAGTATTTT.

This chain links TRBV11-3 with TRBJ2-1; 11 bases match TRBD2. Germline values: CDR1 SGHNT, CDR2 YENEEA. Unmatched junction bases numbered 4, after V lost 5 bases and J lost 4 bases. This CDR3 has 15 amino acids. Here the CDR3 reads CASSTRLAGYNEQFF. In DNA form, the CDR3 reads TGTGCCAGCAGCACCCGACTAGCGGGATACAATGAGCAGTTCTTC. The whole variable domain, filled in from reference TRBV11-3 and TRBJ2-1, reads EAGVVQSPRYKIIEKKQPVAFWCNPISGHNTLYWYLQNLGQGPELLIRYENEEAVDDSQLPKDRFSAERLKGVDSTLKIQPAELGDSAVYLCASSTRLAGYNEQFFGPGTRLTVL.

This clonotype has only a few counts. The chain employs TRBV12-3 or TRBV12-4 and TRBJ2-1; TRBD2 matches 8 bases. The CDR3 is 16 amino acids. Trimming removed 3 bases from V and 10 bases from J; junction bases left unmatched: 14. CDR3 in DNA: TGTGCCAGCAGTTTCGTCCTAGCGGGTCGGGGTGTAGAGCAGTTCTTC. This encodes CASSFVLAGRGVEQFF.

In its sample, this clonotype was seen a few times. The CDR3 is CASSRSGAYGNTEAFF. CDR3 nucleotide sequence: TGCGCCAGCAGCCGAAGCGGGGCCTATGGAAACACTGAAGCTTTCTTT. The chain has TRBV4-1 and TRBJ1-1; possibly TRBD1 for D (5 bases). The germline V gene encodes CDR1 MGHRA and CDR2 YSYEKL. This CDR3 region has 16 residues. Deletions cut 4 bases from V and 2 bases from J, with 17 bases between.

This chain links TRBV19 with TRBJ2-7; 9 bases map to TRBD1. After removal of 5 bases from V and 2 bases from J, the junction contained 10 bases not matched to a gene. CDR3 length: 16 amino acids. Per germline, CDR1 LNHDA and CDR2 SQIVND (reference sequence). CDR3 loop: CASSPSTGGLAYEQYF. The CDR3 DNA is TGTGCCAGTAGTCCCTCGACAGGGGGGTTAGCCTACGAGCAGTACTTC.

At least ten counts were recorded for this clonotype. V and J are TRBV7-4 and TRBJ1-5; TRBD1 might be the D (6 bases). The CDR3 loop spans 16 amino acids. With 1 base removed from V and 7 bases from J, the gap between germline ends came to 17 bases. CDR1 is SGHVT and CDR2 is SQSDAQ in the germline V gene. CDR3 amino acids: CASSLGRGIRYQPQHF. CDR3 DNA sequence: TGTGCCAGCAGCTTAGGCAGGGGCATCCGGTACCAGCCCCAGCATTTT.

The rearrangement links TRBV6-6 to TRBJ2-3; either TRBD1 or TRBD2 may fit D (5 bases each). Trimming removed 1 base at V and 6 bases at J, with 14 bases between. Germline V lookup: CDR1 MNHNY, CDR2 SVGAGI (reference sequence). CDR3 length equals 15 residues. CDR3: CASSYYGTIGDTQYF. DNA for the CDR3: TGTGCCAGCAGTTACTACGGGACCATCGGGGATACGCAGTATTTT.

The rearrangement uses TRBV19 and TRBJ2-1; D may be TRBD2 (5 bases). Deletions cut 10 bases from V and 7 bases from J, with 14 bases between. In germline, CDR1 is LNHDA, CDR2 SQIVND (reference sequence). This CDR3 spans 12 amino acids. CDR3 DNA sequence: TGTGCCACCACTAATCGGAGGAATGAGCAGTTCTTC. It is translated as CATTNRRNEQFF.

This clonotype was counted at least ten times. The chain carries TRBV7-2 and TRBJ2-4, with D unclear. This CDR3 spans 14 amino acids. Germline lookup yields CDR1 SGHTA and CDR2 FQGNSA. The V end was cut by 5 bases, the J end by 8 bases, with 16 bases between. The CDR3: CASSLRPDPDIQYF. In DNA form, the CDR3 reads TGTGCCAGCAGCCTCCGCCCCGACCCGGACATTCAGTACTTC.

The chain links TRBV28 to TRBJ1-5; 8 bases match TRBD1. The junction had 11 bases not matched to a gene; V was cut back by 2 bases and J by 5 bases. CDR1 is MDHEN and CDR2 is SYDVKM in the germline V gene. There are 17 residues in the CDR3. The CDR3 here is CASSLHADRERDQPQHF. The CDR3 DNA reads as TGTGCCAGCAGTTTACACGCGGACAGGGAGCGTGATCAGCCCCAGCATTTT.

This clonotype appeared many times. V is TRBV28 and J is TRBJ2-2; 8 bases line up with TRBD1. V shed 6 bases and J 4 bases; nucleotides not matched to a gene: 7. CDR1 and CDR2 from the germline V gene are MDHEN and SYDVKM. This CDR3 is built from 15 residues. This chain's CDR3 is CASSADRGGTGELFF. As DNA, the CDR3 is TGTGCCAGCAGCGCCGACAGGGGTGGCACCGGGGAGCTGTTTTTT.

This clonotype has more than one count but fewer than ten. This chain links TRBV28 with TRBJ2-1; 7 bases agree with TRBD2. The germline CDR1 and CDR2 sequences are MDHEN and SYDVKM. V trimming: 3 bases; J trimming: 5 bases; junction bases outside the gene matches: 4. The length of the CDR3 is 14 residues. CDR3 loop: CASSLPTSNNEQFF. DNA for the CDR3: TGTGCCAGCAGTTTGCCGACTAGCAACAATGAGCAGTTCTTC. The full variable domain, rest sourced from reference TRBV28 and TRBJ2-1, is DVKVTQSSRYLVKRTGEKVFLECVQDMDHENMFWYRQDPGLGLRLIYFSYDVKMKEKGDIPEGYSVSREKKERFSLILESASTNQTSMYLCASSLPTSNNEQFFGPGTRLTVL.